This entry is about one TCR beta chain. This CDR3 is built from 16 residues. Germline CDR1 reads SGHRS; CDR2 reads YFSETQ. V dropped 0 bases and J dropped 7; count of bases not matched to a gene: 5. The source of the sample is a study of blood T cell repertoires in COVID-19. Data came from immunoSEQ multiplex PCR; TCRdb stores just in-frame clones and leaves some out. The data show roughly 330,000 clones, about 89% seen once. This rearrangement joins TRBV5-1 to TRBJ2-1, with 12 bases that match TRBD2. Sequenced material: PBMCs or T cells enriched from blood (not recorded which). The TCR was taken from a woman aged 25 to 39 who had recovered from COVID-19. The DNA of the CDR3 is TGCGCCAGCAGCTTGGCCCTAGCGGGGGGGATAAATGAGCAGTTCTTC. Protein sequence: CASSLALAGGINEQFF.